Below, 12 T cell receptor beta chains from the same sample are listed, as sequenced in a study of blood T cell repertoires in COVID-19 (dated by TCRdb to the early 2020s). Library generation was performed with the immunoSEQ multiplex PCR assay. This is the immuneACCESS table as TCRdb keeps it, with only in-frame sequences that have V and J called. A part of the clones is gone; compared with another copy, unresolved V genes explain less than half, and the rest is unexplained. The table for this sample lists fewer than 110,000 clones; more than 75% of them were counted only once. Approximately 12% of the sample lies in the top ten. Input material: peripheral blood. The receptor set was obtained from a human donor in a cohort sampled during active COVID-19.

This chain uses TRBV6-5 with TRBJ2-3; D remains unclear. This CDR3 has 14 residues. From germline, CDR1 is MNHEY and CDR2 SVGAGI. V was cut by 6 bases and J by 2 bases, with 12 bases left in between. The CDR3 sequence is CASSRIVATDTQYF. CDR3 bases: TGTGCCAGCAGCCGGATCGTAGCCACAGATACGCAGTATTTT.

This clone was observed a single time. The rearrangement links TRBV5-1 to TRBJ2-7, with TRBD2 identical over 8 bases. The length of the CDR3 is 16 residues. Per the germline V gene, CDR1 is SGHRS and CDR2 is YFSETQ. After removal of 2 bases from V and 7 bases from J, the junction contained 14 bases not matched to a gene. CDR3 nucleotide sequence: TGCGCCAGCAGCTTCGGGGGGGCGACAGCGAGGTGGGAGCAGTACTTC. Its translation is CASSFGGATARWEQYF.

The chain couples TRBV2 to TRBJ1-2, with D hard to call. The germline gives CDR1 SNHLY, CDR2 FYNNEI. This CDR3 comprises 16 residues. V lost 5 bases to trimming and J lost 0 bases, with 16 bases between them. The CDR3 coding sequence is TGTGCCAGCAGTCGCCTAACTCTCTTAGCTAACTATGGCTACACCTTC. Amino acids: CASSRLTLLANYGYTF. Drawing the rest from reference TRBV2 and TRBJ1-2, the complete variable domain is EPEVTQTPSHQVTQMGQEVILRCVPISNHLYFYWYRQILGQKVEFLVSFYNNEISEKSEIFDDQFSVERPDGSNFTLKIRSTKLEDSAMYFCASSRLTLLANYGYTFGSGTRLTVV.

This clone came up once. The rearrangement joins TRBV25-1 to TRBJ1-1; TRBD1 aligns across 8 bases. The germline CDR1 and CDR2 sequences are MGHDK and SYGVNS. CDR3 length: 15 amino acids. The V gene end was trimmed by 4 bases and the J gene end by 1 base; junction bases not matched to a gene: 5. DNA of the CDR3: TGTGCCAGCAGTGTACAAACAGGGGGGAACACTGAAGCTTTCTTT. The encoded protein is CASSVQTGGNTEAFF.

The rearrangement joins TRBV4-2 to TRBJ1-1, with D unresolved. CDR1 and CDR2 (germline): LGHNA, YNFKEQ. There are 13 residues in the CDR3. Trimming removed 0 bases from V and 2 bases from J, with 4 bases in between. The CDR3 reads CASSQDTNTEAFF. CDR3 nucleotides: TGTGCCAGCAGCCAAGACACAAACACTGAAGCTTTCTTT.

This clone was counted a few times. The rearrangement links TRBV9 to TRBJ2-7; 8 nucleotides line up with TRBD2. The CDR3 is 15 amino acids. Trimming cost V 0 bases and J 5 bases; bases outside gene matches: 7. CDR1 and CDR2 (germline): SGDLS, YYNGEE. The CDR3 DNA reads TGTGCCAGCAGCGTAGACCCGGGGGGGGGTAACGAGCAGTACTTC. This encodes CASSVDPGGGNEQYF.

CDR3 nucleotide sequence: TGTGCCAGCAGCTTTGAACAGAACACCGGGGAGCTGTTTTTT. Protein product: CASSFEQNTGELFF. J is TRBJ2-2 and V is TRBV7-2, with unresolved D. CDR1 is SGHTA, CDR2 FQGNSA, per germline. The CDR3 spans 14 residues. Trimming removed 3 bases from V and 1 base from J, with 6 bases in between. The full variable domain, completed using reference TRBV7-2 and TRBJ2-2, is GAGVSQSPSNKVTEKGKDVELRCDPISGHTALYWYRQSLGQGLEFLIYFQGNSAPDKSGLPSDRFSAERTGGSVSTLTIQRTQQEDSAVYLCASSFEQNTGELFFGEGSRLTVL.

The chain has TRBV9 and TRBJ1-1; TRBD1 is a possible D gene (5 bases). Germline loops: CDR1 SGDLS, CDR2 YYNGEE. Trimming removed 0 bases at V and 1 base at J, with 10 bases between. The length of the CDR3 is 15 residues. In nucleotides, the CDR3 is TGTGCCAGCAGCGTAGGTGGGGCTGGGAACACTGAAGCTTTCTTT. Its translation: CASSVGGAGNTEAFF. The entire variable domain, with the rest obtained from reference TRBV9 and TRBJ1-1, is as follows: DSGVTQTPKHLITATGQRVTLRCSPRSGDLSVYWYQQSLDQGLQFLIQYYNGEERAKGNILERFSAQQFPDLHSELNLSSLELGDSALYFCASSVGGAGNTEAFFGQGTRLTVV.

This clone is a singleton in its sample. The V and J genes are TRBV4-1 and TRBJ2-5; 7 bases match TRBD1. CDR3 size: 15 residues. Germline V gene sequence: CDR1 MGHRA, CDR2 YSYEKL. With 1 base clipped from V and 5 bases from J, the junction kept 7 bases outside the gene matches. CDR3 DNA sequence: TGCGCCAGCAGCCAAGCCCCTACAGGGGCTGAGACCCAGTACTTC. Translated: CASSQAPTGAETQYF.

This chain uses TRBV4-1 with TRBJ1-4, with 9 bases fitting TRBD1. The V and J ends lost 1 base and 8 bases, in that order; junction bases with no gene match: 11. The CDR3 covers 17 residues. The V gene's germline CDR1 is MGHRA and CDR2 YSYEKL. The CDR3 reads CASSQVPLQGAVEKLFF. Written as DNA, the CDR3 is TGCGCCAGCAGCCAAGTCCCCCTACAGGGGGCTGTGGAAAAACTGTTTTTT.

The V and J genes are TRBV10-1 and TRBJ1-5; 7 nucleotides agree with TRBD1. CDR3 length: 13 amino acids. CDR1 WNHNN and CDR2 SYGVQD come from the germline V gene (reference sequence). V trimming: 9 bases; J trimming: 7 bases; junction bases outside the gene matches: 9. The CDR3 sequence is CASKQGFGQPQHF. CDR3 nucleotides: TGCGCCAGTAAACAGGGGTTCGGCCAGCCCCAGCATTTT.

The chain joins TRBV6-5 to TRBJ2-5; 7 bases are a match to TRBD1. This CDR3 has 15 amino acids. The germline V gene has CDR1 MNHEY and CDR2 SVGAGI. V was clipped by 2 bases and J by 1 base; unmatched bases: 4. CDR3 DNA: TGTGCCAGCAGTTACGGGGGACAGTTCCAAGAGACCCAGTACTTC. Its protein is CASSYGGQFQETQYF.